The clone carrying this T cell receptor gamma chain is deemed large. The same CDR3 also results from other DNA sequences found in this sample. This specimen comes from a study of gamma-delta chains in newborns, infants, children. About the research overall: Polyclonal expansion of innate γδ T cells after birth follows microbial exposure.

TCRdb re-called clones from the reads using CATT. The data hold fewer than 750 gamma-chain clones, with roughly 41% observed a single time. The TCR comes from a child who was a newborn, infant or young child, either healthy, febrile or measles-vaccinated (not recorded which). Source material: blood.

Written as DNA, the CDR3 is TGTGCCTTGTGGGAGGTGCTCGGGAAACTCTTT. Amino acids: CALWEVLGKLF. This chain connects TRGV9 to TRGJ1 or TRGJ2. The J gene, not given by TCRdb, was assigned here from a germline match of the nucleotide sequence. Per the germline V gene, CDR1 is GITISATS and CDR2 is ISYDGTV (reference sequence). V shed 0 bases, J shed 12 bases, and the junction held 5 bases outside the gene matches. The length of the CDR3 is 11 residues.